This TCR beta chain was sequenced for a study of radiotherapy plus CTLA-4 blockade in lung cancer. The CDR3 sequence is 14 residues long. The germline V and J ends were trimmed by 5 bases and 3 bases, with 13 bases remaining between them. From germline, CDR1 is MNHEY and CDR2 SVGAGI. The repertoire was sequenced with immunoSEQ multiplex PCR; TCRdb's copy has only in-frame clones and lacks some. The repertoire holds 110,000 or so clones, with roughly 74% as singletons. The study treated chemo-refractory metastatic non-small-cell lung cancer patients with focal radiation plus ipilimumab CTLA-4 blockade.

The receptor comes from a human donor with non-small cell lung cancer who had a partial response to radiotherapy plus ipilimumab. This rearrangement joins TRBV6-5 to TRBJ1-1; maybe TRBD1 (5 bases). The sample in question was peripheral blood, obtained from a patient treated with radiotherapy plus ipilimumab. The CDR3 protein is CASSKQTAYTEAFF. CDR3 DNA: TGTGCCAGCAGTAAACAGACAGCTTACACTGAAGCTTTCTTT.